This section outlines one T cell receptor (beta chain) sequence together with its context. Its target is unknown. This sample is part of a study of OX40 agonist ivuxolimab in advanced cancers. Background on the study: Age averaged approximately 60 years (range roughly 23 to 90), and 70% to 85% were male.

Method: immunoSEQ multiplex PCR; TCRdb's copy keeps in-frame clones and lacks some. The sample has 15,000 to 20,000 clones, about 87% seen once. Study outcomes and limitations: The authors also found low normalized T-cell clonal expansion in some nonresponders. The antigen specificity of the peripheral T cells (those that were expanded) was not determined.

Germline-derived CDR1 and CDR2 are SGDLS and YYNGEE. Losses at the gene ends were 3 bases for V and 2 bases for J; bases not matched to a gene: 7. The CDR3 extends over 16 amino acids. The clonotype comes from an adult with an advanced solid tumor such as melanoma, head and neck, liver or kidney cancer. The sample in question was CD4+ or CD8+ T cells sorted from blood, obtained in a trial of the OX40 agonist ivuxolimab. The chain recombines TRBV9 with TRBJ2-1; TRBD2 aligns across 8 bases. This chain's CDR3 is CASSGGGSGTYNEQFF. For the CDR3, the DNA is TGTGCCAGCAGCGGAGGGGGTAGCGGGACCTACAATGAGCAGTTCTTC.